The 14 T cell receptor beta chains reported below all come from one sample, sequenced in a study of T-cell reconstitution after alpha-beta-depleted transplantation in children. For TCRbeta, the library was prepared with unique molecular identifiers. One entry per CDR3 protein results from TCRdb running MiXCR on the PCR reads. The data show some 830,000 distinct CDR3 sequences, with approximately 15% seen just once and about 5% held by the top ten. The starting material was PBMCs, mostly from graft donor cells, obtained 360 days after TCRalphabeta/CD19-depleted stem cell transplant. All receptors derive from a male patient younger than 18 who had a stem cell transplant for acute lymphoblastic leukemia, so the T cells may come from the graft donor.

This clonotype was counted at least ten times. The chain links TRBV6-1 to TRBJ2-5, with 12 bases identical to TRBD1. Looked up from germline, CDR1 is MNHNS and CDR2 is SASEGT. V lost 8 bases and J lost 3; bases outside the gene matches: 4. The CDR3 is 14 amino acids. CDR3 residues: CASSGQGAKETQYF. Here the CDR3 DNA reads TGTGCCAGCTCGGGACAGGGGGCAAAAGAGACCCAGTACTTC.

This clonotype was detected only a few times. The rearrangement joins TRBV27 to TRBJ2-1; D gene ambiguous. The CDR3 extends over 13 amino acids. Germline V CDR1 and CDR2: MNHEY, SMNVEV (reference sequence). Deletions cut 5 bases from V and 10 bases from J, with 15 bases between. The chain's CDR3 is CASSPGWLREQFF. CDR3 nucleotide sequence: TGTGCCAGCAGTCCCGGGTGGCTCCGCGAGCAGTTCTTC.

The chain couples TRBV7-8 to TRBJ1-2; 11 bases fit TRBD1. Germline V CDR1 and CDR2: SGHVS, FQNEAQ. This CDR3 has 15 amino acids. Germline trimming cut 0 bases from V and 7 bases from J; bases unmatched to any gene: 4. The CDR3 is CASSLAPGQGAGYTF. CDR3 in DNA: TGTGCCAGCAGCTTAGCCCCAGGACAGGGGGCTGGCTACACCTTC.

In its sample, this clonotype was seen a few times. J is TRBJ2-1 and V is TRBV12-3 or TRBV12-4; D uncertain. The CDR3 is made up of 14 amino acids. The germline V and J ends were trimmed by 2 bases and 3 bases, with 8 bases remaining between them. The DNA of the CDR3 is TGTGCCAGCAGTTTATCCGCTTTCTACAATGAGCAGTTCTTC. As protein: CASSLSAFYNEQFF.

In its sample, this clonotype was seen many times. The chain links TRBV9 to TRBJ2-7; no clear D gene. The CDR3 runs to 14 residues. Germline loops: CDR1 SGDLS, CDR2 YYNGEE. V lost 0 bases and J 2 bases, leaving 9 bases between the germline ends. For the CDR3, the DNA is TGTGCCAGCAGCGTAGAGAAGGTCGCCTACGAGCAGTACTTC. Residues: CASSVEKVAYEQYF.

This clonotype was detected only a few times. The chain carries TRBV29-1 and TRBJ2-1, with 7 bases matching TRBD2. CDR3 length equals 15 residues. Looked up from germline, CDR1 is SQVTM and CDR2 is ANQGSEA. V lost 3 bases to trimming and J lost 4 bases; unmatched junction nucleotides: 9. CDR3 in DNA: TGCAGCGTTGATGGAGGCGGGAGAAGGTACAATGAGCAGTTCTTC. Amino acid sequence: CSVDGGGRRYNEQFF.

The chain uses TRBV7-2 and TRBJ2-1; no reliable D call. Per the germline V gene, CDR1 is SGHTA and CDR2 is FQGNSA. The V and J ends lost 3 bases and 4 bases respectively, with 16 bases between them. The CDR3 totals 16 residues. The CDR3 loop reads CASSFGLDPLYNEQFF. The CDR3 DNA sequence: TGTGCCAGCAGCTTTGGGTTAGACCCCTTATACAATGAGCAGTTCTTC.

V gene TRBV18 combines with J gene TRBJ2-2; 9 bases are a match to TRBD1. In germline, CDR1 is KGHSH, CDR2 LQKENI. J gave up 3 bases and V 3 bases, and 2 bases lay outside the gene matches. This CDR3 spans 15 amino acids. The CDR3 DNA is TGTGCCAGCTCACCTACAGGGGGCTACACCGGGGAGCTGTTTTTT. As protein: CASSPTGGYTGELFF.

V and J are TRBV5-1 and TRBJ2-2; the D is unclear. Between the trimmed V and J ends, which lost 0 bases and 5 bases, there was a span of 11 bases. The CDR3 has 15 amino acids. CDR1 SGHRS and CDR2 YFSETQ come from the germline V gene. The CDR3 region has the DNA TGCGCCAGCAGCTTGGCGGATCACGGAACCGGGGAGCTGTTTTTT. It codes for CASSLADHGTGELFF. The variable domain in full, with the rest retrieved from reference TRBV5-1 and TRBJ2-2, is KAGVTQTPRYLIKTRGQQVTLSCSPISGHRSVSWYQQTPGQGLQFLFEYFSETQRNKGNFPGRFSGRQFSNSRSEMNVSTLELGDSALYLCASSLADHGTGELFFGEGSRLTVL.

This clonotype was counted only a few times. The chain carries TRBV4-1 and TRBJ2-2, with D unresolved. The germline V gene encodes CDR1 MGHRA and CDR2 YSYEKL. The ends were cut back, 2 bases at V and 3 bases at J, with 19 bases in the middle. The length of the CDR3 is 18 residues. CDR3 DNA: TGCGCCAGCAGCCAAATGTCGTTTGGTAGTATGGACACCGGGGAGCTGTTTTTT. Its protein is CASSQMSFGSMDTGELFF.

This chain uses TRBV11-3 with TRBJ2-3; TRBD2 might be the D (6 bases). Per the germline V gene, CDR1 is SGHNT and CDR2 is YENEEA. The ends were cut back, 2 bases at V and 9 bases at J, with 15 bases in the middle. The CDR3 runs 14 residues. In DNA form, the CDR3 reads TGTGCCAGCAGCTTAAGAACGGGGGTGGGGACGCAGTATTTT. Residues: CASSLRTGVGTQYF.

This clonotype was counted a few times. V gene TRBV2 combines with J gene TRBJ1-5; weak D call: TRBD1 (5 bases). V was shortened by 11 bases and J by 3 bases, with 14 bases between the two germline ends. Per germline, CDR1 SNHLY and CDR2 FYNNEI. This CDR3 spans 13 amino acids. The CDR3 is CALKQGDNQPQHF. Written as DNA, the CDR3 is TGTGCCCTCAAGCAGGGAGACAATCAGCCCCAGCATTTT.

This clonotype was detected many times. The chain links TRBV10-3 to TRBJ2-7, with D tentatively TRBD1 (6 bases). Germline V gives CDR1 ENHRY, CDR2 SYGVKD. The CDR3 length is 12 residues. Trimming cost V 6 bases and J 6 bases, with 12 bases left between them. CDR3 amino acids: CAISLQGREQYF. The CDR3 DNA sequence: TGTGCCATCAGCCTACAGGGTCGCGAGCAGTACTTC.

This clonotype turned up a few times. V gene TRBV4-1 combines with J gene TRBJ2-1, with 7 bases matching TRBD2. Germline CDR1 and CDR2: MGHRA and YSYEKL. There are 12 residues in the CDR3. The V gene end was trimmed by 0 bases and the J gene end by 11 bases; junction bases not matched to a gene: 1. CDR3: CASSQDGRQQFF. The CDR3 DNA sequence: TGCGCCAGCAGCCAAGACGGGAGGCAGCAGTTCTTC.